The 23 T cell receptor beta chains listed next were all sequenced from one sample in a study of beta chain features in type 1 diabetes. Expressed TCRB transcripts were sequenced because the entire RNA isolate underwent reverse transcription. The data were produced by immunoSEQ multiplex PCR, yet TCRdb's version contains in-frame clones alone and is incomplete. The table has roughly 240,000 clones, 12% to 15% seen once. Sequenced sample: naive CD4+ T cells from blood. The receptors originated from a woman in her 40s in good health.

The chain links TRBV28 to TRBJ2-1, with 9 bases aligning to TRBD1. The CDR3 runs 15 residues. The J segment lost 0 bases and the V segment lost 6 bases, leaving 3 bases of the junction unmatched. CDR1 MDHEN and CDR2 SYDVKM come from the germline V gene. CDR3 sequence: CASSLDRGSYNEQFF. CDR3 DNA sequence: TGTGCCAGCAGCCTGGACAGGGGCTCCTACAATGAGCAGTTCTTC.

This clone showed up just a few times. The chain recombines TRBV4-3 with TRBJ1-1; D remains ambiguous. V was cut by 0 bases and J by 1 base, with 9 bases left in between. Per the germline V gene, CDR1 is LGHNA and CDR2 is YSLEER. CDR3 length equals 15 residues. The CDR3 loop reads CASSQDRRGNTEAFF. CDR3 nucleotides: TGCGCCAGCAGCCAAGATAGGCGGGGGAACACTGAAGCTTTCTTT.

This clone has just a few counts. J is TRBJ2-3 and V is TRBV10-3; D call uncertain. Germline loops: CDR1 ENHRY, CDR2 SYGVKD. V was trimmed by 3 bases and J by 5 bases, leaving 3 bases between them. CDR3 length: 11 amino acids. CDR3 nucleotides: TGTGCCATCAGTGAACTAGATACGCAGTATTTT. Translation gives CAISELDTQYF.

This clone has more than one count but fewer than ten. V usage is TRBV7-2 and J usage is TRBJ1-6, with TRBD1 identical over 9 bases. CDR3 length: 15 residues. V gave up 3 bases and J gave up 7 bases; unmatched junction bases: 4. In germline, CDR1 is SGHTA, CDR2 FQGNSA. CDR3 sequence reads: CASSFRDRDNSPLHF. In DNA, the CDR3 is TGTGCCAGCAGCTTCCGGGACAGGGACAATTCACCCCTCCACTTT.

This clone was detected a few times. The chain has TRBV12-5 and TRBJ2-1; 7 bases match TRBD2. This CDR3 region has 14 residues. From germline, CDR1 is LGHNT and CDR2 FRNRAP. Germline trimming cut 6 bases from V and 5 bases from J; bases unmatched to any gene: 7. CDR3 in DNA: TGTGCTAGTGGCCACGGGACTATCCACAATGAGCAGTTCTTC. Translated: CASGHGTIHNEQFF.

In nucleotides, the CDR3 is TGTGCCAGTACCGCGGGGGGGCTCTACAATGAGCAGTTCTTC. Its translation: CASTAGGLYNEQFF. The chain recombines TRBV19 with TRBJ2-1, with 9 bases lining up with TRBD2. The V gene end was trimmed by 7 bases and the J gene end by 3 bases; junction bases not matched to a gene: 4. Germline values: CDR1 LNHDA, CDR2 SQIVND (reference sequence). The CDR3 has 14 amino acids. Full variable domain (remainder filled in from reference TRBV19 and TRBJ2-1): DGGITQSPKYLFRKEGQNVTLSCEQNLNHDAMYWYRQDPGQGLRLIYYSQIVNDFQKGDIAEGYSVSREKKESFPLTVTSAQKNPTAFYLCASTAGGLYNEQFFGPGTRLTVL.

The gene calls are TRBV12-5 and TRBJ2-7; the match to TRBD2 covers 11 bases. Unmatched junction bases numbered 2, after V lost 9 bases and J lost 1 base. This CDR3 is built from 13 residues. CDR1 and CDR2 from the germline V gene are LGHNT and FRNRAP. The CDR3 sequence: CASRLAGSYEQYF. The CDR3 DNA is TGTGCTAGCCGACTAGCGGGGTCCTACGAGCAGTACTTC.

This clone was found a few times. The chain uses TRBV5-1 and TRBJ1-1; D is perhaps TRBD1 (6 bases). CDR1 is SGHRS, CDR2 YFSETQ, per germline. There are 15 residues in the CDR3. Trimming pared 4 bases from V and 1 base from J, leaving 14 bases between. Here the CDR3 DNA reads TGCGCCAGCAGCCCCCTCAGGGGTGCGAACACTGAAGCTTTCTTT. It codes for CASSPLRGANTEAFF.

V usage is TRBV5-1 and J usage is TRBJ1-2; TRBD1 matches at 11 bases. The CDR3 sequence is 16 residues long. Trimming took 3 bases from V and 4 from J; bases not matched to a gene: 8. Germline V gives CDR1 SGHRS, CDR2 YFSETQ. CDR3 protein: CASSWGQGEGSYGYTF. The DNA of the CDR3 is TGCGCCAGCAGCTGGGGACAGGGGGAAGGTAGCTATGGCTACACCTTC.

The table lists this clone with a few counts. This chain uses TRBV20-1 with TRBJ2-7; no clear D. The V and J ends lost 5 bases and 5 bases respectively, with 10 bases between them. Germline V lookup: CDR1 DFQATT, CDR2 SNEGSKA (reference sequence). This CDR3 is 11 amino acids long. CDR3 sequence reads: CSASPGHEQYF. CDR3 coding DNA: TGCAGTGCTTCCCCAGGCCACGAGCAGTACTTC.

The sample holds a few counts of this clone. The chain couples TRBV18 to TRBJ1-5; tentatively, D is TRBD1 (6 bases). This CDR3 has 19 amino acids. V lost 6 bases and J lost 0, with 24 bases in between. CDR1 KGHSH and CDR2 LQKENI come from the germline V gene. The CDR3 coding sequence is TGTGCCAGCTCCTTCAGAATGGGGGCCAATACGGATAGCAATCAGCCCCAGCATTTT. Encoded protein: CASSFRMGANTDSNQPQHF.

This clone was recorded a few times. The rearrangement joins TRBV5-6 to TRBJ1-5; no clear D gene. CDR3 length: 13 residues. Germline CDR1 SGHDT, CDR2 YYEEEE. V was trimmed by 4 bases and J by 5 bases, leaving 10 bases between them. In DNA form, the CDR3 reads TGTGCCAGCAGCCCCGGGGAATATCAGCCCCAGCATTTT. Translated: CASSPGEYQPQHF. Combining the CDR3 with reference TRBV5-6 and TRBJ1-5 gives the whole variable domain DAGVTQSPTHLIKTRGQQVTLRCSPKSGHDTVSWYQQALGQGPQFIFQYYEEEERQRGNFPDRFSGHQFPNYSSELNVNALLLGDSALYLCASSPGEYQPQHFGDGTRLSIL.

The V call is TRBV4-3, the J call TRBJ2-7; D may be TRBD2 (5 bases). In germline, CDR1 is LGHNA, CDR2 YSLEER. This CDR3 comprises 13 residues. Deletions cut 0 bases from V and 6 bases from J, with 9 bases between. The CDR3 region is CASSQDRGREQYF. In DNA form, the CDR3 reads TGCGCCAGCAGCCAAGATCGGGGTCGCGAGCAGTACTTC.

The V and J genes are TRBV27 and TRBJ1-2; the D gene is possibly TRBD1 (5 bases). Trimming shortened V by 6 bases and J by 2 bases, and 16 bases separated the two germline ends. Germline V gives CDR1 MNHEY, CDR2 SMNVEV (reference sequence). The CDR3 spans 15 residues. The CDR3 reads CASRSWGVWNYGYTF. CDR3 nucleotides: TGTGCCAGCAGATCCTGGGGGGTATGGAACTATGGCTACACCTTC.

The chain carries TRBV9 and TRBJ2-7; D might be TRBD2 (5 bases). Trimming left V 1 base short and J 5 bases short, with 7 bases between. CDR3 size: 12 residues. Germline CDR1 is SGDLS and CDR2 is YYNGEE. The CDR3 loop is CASSVNGDEQYF. The CDR3 bases are TGTGCCAGCAGCGTAAACGGGGACGAGCAGTACTTC.

This clone was detected only a few times. The gene calls are TRBV6-6 and TRBJ1-3; D perhaps matches TRBD1 (5 bases). Trimming took 4 bases from V and 4 from J, leaving 11 bases between them. CDR1 is MNHNY and CDR2 is SVGAGI in the germline V gene (reference sequence). The CDR3 is made up of 14 amino acids. CDR3 sequence: CASSSGTLGNTIYF. For the CDR3, the DNA is TGTGCCAGCAGTTCCGGGACTCTAGGAAACACCATATATTTT.

This clone showed up just a few times. For the CDR3, the DNA is TGCGCCAGCAGCCAAGGGGGCGTCTCCTACGAGCAGTACTTC. This sequence encodes CASSQGGVSYEQYF. The genes are TRBV4-1 and TRBJ2-7; D is possibly TRBD1 (5 bases). This CDR3 contains 14 residues. The ends were cut back, 1 base at V and 0 bases at J, with 7 bases in the middle. Looked up from germline, CDR1 is MGHRA and CDR2 is YSYEKL.

This clone turned up a few times. V and J are TRBV5-4 and TRBJ1-2; possibly TRBD1 for D (5 bases). The CDR3 has 13 amino acids. V lost 2 bases and J lost 8, with 13 bases in between. The V gene's germline CDR1 is SGHNT and CDR2 YYREEE (reference sequence). Here the CDR3 DNA reads TGTGCCAGCAGCTTACAGAAGCCAGGGGGCTACACCTTC. This encodes CASSLQKPGGYTF.

The sample holds a few counts of this clone. The chain joins TRBV19 to TRBJ2-1, with 8 bases aligning to TRBD2. Germline lookup yields CDR1 LNHDA and CDR2 SQIVND (reference sequence). This CDR3 has 14 amino acids. After removal of 7 bases from V and 8 bases from J, the junction contained 10 bases not matched to a gene. CDR3 region: CASTPRLAGDEQFF. The CDR3 nucleotides read TGTGCCAGTACCCCCCGGCTAGCGGGTGATGAGCAGTTCTTC.

This clone was seen a handful of times. This rearrangement joins TRBV5-1 to TRBJ2-7; 7 bases map to TRBD2. CDR3 length: 17 amino acids. From germline, CDR1 is SGHRS and CDR2 YFSETQ. Trimming removed 3 bases from V and 0 bases from J; junction bases left unmatched: 12. The CDR3: CASSSRRLGLSSYEQYF. The CDR3 DNA is TGCGCCAGCAGCTCACGGAGGTTGGGACTAAGCTCCTACGAGCAGTACTTC.

The chain joins TRBV7-2 to TRBJ1-6, with D unclear. The germline V and J ends were trimmed by 1 base and 7 bases, with 8 bases remaining between them. This CDR3 is 14 amino acids long. Germline values: CDR1 SGHTA, CDR2 FQGNSA. CDR3 region: CASSLERWNSPLHF. As DNA, the CDR3 is TGTGCCAGCAGCTTAGAACGGTGGAATTCACCCCTCCACTTT.

This clone was detected only a few times. The chain couples TRBV5-1 to TRBJ2-1, with 10 bases identical to TRBD1. This CDR3 region has 15 residues. Germline CDR1 is SGHRS and CDR2 is YFSETQ. The V and J ends lost 0 bases and 7 bases, in that order; junction bases with no gene match: 4. CDR3 protein: CASSLAGQGRNEQFF. The CDR3 region has the DNA TGCGCCAGCAGCTTGGCGGGACAGGGGAGGAATGAGCAGTTCTTC.

This sequence joins TRBV19 and TRBJ1-5; maybe TRBD1 (6 bases). V lost 6 bases, J lost 4 bases, and 19 bases lay in between. The CDR3 contains 16 residues. Germline V gene data show CDR1 as LNHDA and CDR2 as SQIVND (reference sequence). Written as DNA, the CDR3 is TGTGCCAGTAGCCGGAATGGACAGAAGAGAAATCAGCCCCAGCATTTT. Protein: CASSRNGQKRNQPQHF.